This TCR beta chain was captured by sequencing in a study of glioma-infiltrating T cells. Study-level findings and limits: Tissue-blood divergence was below expectation in non-neoplastic patients, above in gliomas. Tissue and blood shared very few CDR3 sequences.

Germline V gene data show CDR1 as SEHNR and CDR2 as FQNEAQ (reference sequence). This CDR3 comprises 18 residues. The V segment lost 3 bases and the J segment 8 bases; nucleotides outside the gene matches: 18. This clonotype was seen repeatedly, ten times or more. Its antigen is undetermined. Using RNA template, CDR3s of TCR alpha and beta were amplified with iRepertoire arm-PCR. For one-step reverse transcription and amplification, about 85-400 ng of tissue mRNA or PBMC total RNA was used. TCRdb called the multiplex PCR reads again in MiXCR, with one record for every CDR3 protein. The sample consists of about 44,000 distinct CDR3 sequences, approximately 20% of them appearing once.

The origin of this receptor is a human donor with low-grade glioma or glioblastoma, undergoing nonglioma brain surgery, or in good health (not recorded which). The chain is built from TRBV7-9 and TRBJ1-4; TRBD1 aligns across 7 bases. Sequences were obtained from glioma tissue, nonneoplastic brain tissue, or PBMCs (not recorded which). The CDR3 nucleotides are TGTGCCAGCAGCTTCGGCGGGACAGCCTACCTGGCCCGGGAAAAACTGTTTTTT. Translated: CASSFGGTAYLAREKLFF.